A selection of T cell receptor beta chains follows, all from one sample in a study of radiotherapy plus CTLA-4 blockade in lung cancer. Sequencing used immunoSEQ multiplex PCR; TCRdb keeps in-frame clones, though not all of them. The profile covers more than 25,000 clones, with under 80% appearing a single time and around 8% taken by the ten largest. Sequences were derived from peripheral blood, sampled from a patient treated with radiotherapy plus ipilimumab. The receptors come from a human donor with non-small cell lung cancer who had stable disease on radiotherapy plus ipilimumab. The CDR3 runs from the conserved cysteine through the conserved F or W.

v_call	j_call	cdr3_length	cdr3_aa
TRBV19	TRBJ2-2	15	CASSYSGGNTGELFF
TRBV6-1	TRBJ1-2	14	CASSENDRGYGYTF
TRBV7-8	TRBJ1-2	14	CASSQDRGVGGYTF
TRBV10-3	TRBJ2-6	16	CAISDRGNSGANVLTF
TRBV29-1	TRBJ1-5	14	CSVTTGTAGQPQHF
TRBV6-1	TRBJ1-5	16	CASSEVISRGGQPQHF
TRBV30	TRBJ1-2	13	CAWSVAGPYGYTF
TRBV30	TRBJ1-5	13	CAWSSGSNQPQHF
TRBV5-1	TRBJ2-7	12	CASGDRDYEQYF
TRBV28	TRBJ1-2	14	CASSSGQGTNGYTF
TRBV5-1	TRBJ2-5	16	CASIRSGGRDGETQYF